The rows below give T cell receptor beta chains drawn from one sample of a study of blood T cell repertoires in COVID-19. TCRdb's table, derived via immunoSEQ multiplex PCR, lists solely in-frame clones and lacks some. The table shows 400,000 to 550,000 clones, with around 88% occurring only once. Sequencing used peripheral blood. The source is a woman aged 25 to 39 with acute or convalescent COVID-19. CDR3s include the opening cysteine and the closing phenylalanine or tryptophan. A D gene is named only where the DNA matches it firmly. Some rows mark clone size as missing; the rest say once, few, many or name a class of expanded clone.

abundance	len	d_gene	v_gene	j_gene	CDR3nt	CDR3aa
NA	13	NA	TRBV27	TRBJ1-1	TGTGCCAGCAGTTGGACAGTGAACACTGAAGCTTTCTTT	CASSWTVNTEAFF
NA	14	NA	TRBV19	TRBJ1-5	TGTGCCAGTAGTAGACAATTTAGCAATCAGCCCCAGCATTTT	CASSRQFSNQPQHF
NA	15	NA	TRBV5-5	TRBJ2-7	TGTGCCAGCAGCTTGGCACCAGGGCAGGGGTACGAGCAGTACTTC	CASSLAPGQGYEQYF
NA	15	NA	TRBV7-6	TRBJ2-3	TGTGCCAGCAGCTTAGGTAACTCGAACACAGATACGCAGTATTTT	CASSLGNSNTDTQYF
NA	18	TRBD2	TRBV19	TRBJ2-3	TGTGCCAGTAGTACCGTCTTACTAGCGGGGGTGTACACAGATACGCAGTATTTT	CASSTVLLAGVYTDTQYF
NA	14	TRBD1	TRBV4-1	TRBJ2-7	TGCGCCAGCAGCCAGGACAGGGGAAGCTACGAGCAGTACTTC	CASSQDRGSYEQYF
NA	16	NA	TRBV7-9	TRBJ2-1	TGTGCCAGCAGCTTAGTGTTGGCGGGGTCAACCAATGAGCAGTTCTTC	CASSLVLAGSTNEQFF
NA	16	TRBD2	TRBV4-1	TRBJ2-1	TGCGCCAGCAGCCAATCACTAGCGGGGGGTTTGAATGAGCAGTTCTTC	CASSQSLAGGLNEQFF
NA	16	NA	TRBV9	TRBJ2-1	TGTGCCAGCAGCGCCCACAGGGTATGGGGTGTGGATGAGCAGTTCTTC	CASSAHRVWGVDEQFF
NA	16	TRBD1	TRBV27	TRBJ1-2	TGTGCCAGCAGTCCGACCCTCACAGGGGCCCCCTATGGCTACACCTTC	CASSPTLTGAPYGYTF
NA	15	NA	TRBV2	TRBJ1-5	TGTGCCAGCAGCTTCGACAGTCGTCAGAATCAGCCCCAGCATTTT	CASSFDSRQNQPQHF
NA	14	NA	TRBV6-2/TRBV6-3	TRBJ1-1	TGTGCCAGCAGTTACAAGACGGGGAACACTGAAGCTTTCTTT	CASSYKTGNTEAFF
NA	12	NA	TRBV5-1	TRBJ1-1	TGCGCCAGCAGCGTGGACAGTACTGAAGCTTTCTTT	CASSVDSTEAFF
NA	14	TRBD1	TRBV18	TRBJ1-1	TGTGCCAGCTCACCACCTGGGACAGGGGGCGAAGCTTTCTTT	CASSPPGTGGEAFF
NA	11	NA	TRBV11-2	TRBJ1-1	TGTGCCAGCAGCTTAGGGAGTGCGGCTCTCTTT	CASSLGSAALF
NA	13	TRBD1	TRBV7-2	TRBJ1-1	TGTGCCAGCAGCTCGACAGGGTCCACTGAAGCTTTCTTT	CASSSTGSTEAFF
NA	20	TRBD2	TRBV27	TRBJ2-1	TGTGCCAGCAGTTTAGCACCGGGACTAGCCCCGCTAAGCTCCTACAATGAGCAGTTCTTC	CASSLAPGLAPLSSYNEQFF
NA	10	NA	TRBV28	TRBJ2-7	TGTGCCAGCTCCATCTACGAGCAGTACTTC	CASSIYEQYF
NA	16	NA	TRBV7-8	TRBJ1-2	TGTGCCAGCAGCTCAAAGACCGACGGAGCTAACTATGGCTACACCTTC	CASSSKTDGANYGYTF
NA	13	TRBD1	TRBV9	TRBJ2-7	TGTGCCAGCAGCGGCGGACAGGGCGGCGAGCAGTACTTC	CASSGGQGGEQYF
few	14	NA	TRBV5-1	TRBJ1-4	TGCGCCAGCAGCATCGGACAGAATAATGAAAAACTGTTTTTT	CASSIGQNNEKLFF
few	16	NA	TRBV6-5	TRBJ1-5	TGTGCCAGCAGTTTGGAGGTCGCAGTTCTGAGTCAGCCCCAGCATTTT	CASSLEVAVLSQPQHF
NA	13	TRBD1	TRBV5-4	TRBJ1-2	TGTGCCAGCAACACCGACAGGGCCTATGGCTACACCTTC	CASNTDRAYGYTF
NA	14	NA	TRBV5-6	TRBJ1-2	TGTGCCAGCAGCTTGGCCGACAGATTTAATGGCTACACCTTC	CASSLADRFNGYTF
NA	13	NA	TRBV6-5	TRBJ1-1	TGTGCCTCTAAGGCAGGGTTTGACACTGAAGCTTTCTTT	CASKAGFDTEAFF
NA	14	TRBD2	TRBV24-1	TRBJ2-7	TGTGCCACCCCTAGCGGGGCTACCCAATACGAGCAGTACTTC	CATPSGATQYEQYF
NA	13	NA	TRBV11-2	TRBJ2-7	TGTGCCAGCAGCTTAGATCGGGTCTACGAGCAGTACTTC	CASSLDRVYEQYF
NA	15	NA	TRBV9	TRBJ2-3	TGTGCCAGCAGCGTAGACGGGGTAGGCACAGATACGCAGTATTTT	CASSVDGVGTDTQYF
NA	15	TRBD2	TRBV9	TRBJ2-7	TGTGCCAGCAGCGTAGGAAGCGGGGGAGGCGACGAGCAGTACTTC	CASSVGSGGGDEQYF
few	13	NA	TRBV12-3/TRBV12-4	TRBJ1-1	TGTGCCAGCAGTTTTTCCAGGTTCACTGAAGCTTTCTTT	CASSFSRFTEAFF
NA	16	TRBD1	TRBV19	TRBJ1-2	TGTGCCAGTAGGACGGGACAGGGGAATAAGGTCTATGGCTACACCTTC	CASRTGQGNKVYGYTF
NA	13	TRBD1	TRBV6-5	TRBJ1-2	TGTGCCAGCAGACAGGGGCTAGGGGAGGGCTACACCTTC	CASRQGLGEGYTF
few	13	NA	TRBV6-5	TRBJ2-3	TGTGCCAGCAGCCCCCCCGGGACAGATACGCAGTATTTT	CASSPPGTDTQYF
NA	16	NA	TRBV30	TRBJ1-2	TGTGCCTGGAGTGTGTTGCAGGGAGGGTTACACTATGGCTACACCTTC	CAWSVLQGGLHYGYTF
NA	15	NA	TRBV11-2	TRBJ1-1	TGTGCCAGCAGCTTTGGGGTTGGGGAGAGGACTGAAGCTTTCTTT	CASSFGVGERTEAFF
NA	13	NA	TRBV21-1	TRBJ2-3	TGTGCCAGCAGGACAGGGTCAGTAGATACGCAGTATTTT	CASRTGSVDTQYF
NA	14	TRBD2	TRBV5-1	TRBJ2-1	TGCGCCAGCAGCATGGCTAGCGGGGGCAATGAGCAGTTCTTC	CASSMASGGNEQFF
NA	17	TRBD1	TRBV7-9	TRBJ1-1	TGTGCCAGCAGCTACCCCCCCGGGACAGGATATTCTAATGAAGCTTTCTTT	CASSYPPGTGYSNEAFF
NA	13	NA	TRBV7-2	TRBJ1-2	TGTGCCAGCAGCCAAGCGGGTAGCTATGGCTACACCTTC	CASSQAGSYGYTF
NA	16	NA	TRBV15	TRBJ2-3	TGTGCCACCAGCAGAGATCTAGGCGTTAGCACAGATACGCAGTATTTT	CATSRDLGVSTDTQYF
NA	16	NA	TRBV3-1/TRBV3-2	TRBJ1-3	TGTGCCAGCAGCCAGGGACACCTTAGTTTAGGAAACACCATATATTTT	CASSQGHLSLGNTIYF
NA	13	NA	TRBV7-2	TRBJ2-7	TGTGCCAGCGAACATGGGGGGGCCCACGAGCAGTACTTC	CASEHGGAHEQYF
NA	13	TRBD2	TRBV9	TRBJ2-7	TGTGCCAGCAGCGCGGGGACTAGCGGGGAGCAGTACTTC	CASSAGTSGEQYF
NA	13	NA	TRBV27	TRBJ2-7	TGTGCCAGCAGTTCATTCGCGACCTACGAGCAGTACTTC	CASSSFATYEQYF
NA	14	NA	TRBV13	TRBJ2-2	TGTGCCAGCAGCTCCAGGGGTAGTACCGGGGAGCTGTTTTTT	CASSSRGSTGELFF
few	16	NA	TRBV5-1	TRBJ2-1	TGCGCCAGCAGCTCGCAGGTGGGGGGGCTTGCCAATGAGCAGTTCTTC	CASSSQVGGLANEQFF
NA	15	TRBD1	TRBV3-1/TRBV3-2	TRBJ2-7	TGTGCCAGCAGCCCCTGGACAGGGCTCTCCTACGAGCAGTACTTC	CASSPWTGLSYEQYF
NA	15	NA	TRBV6-4	TRBJ2-7	TGTGCCAGCAGCCGCAGGGACGAGGGGGTATACGAGCAGTACTTC	CASSRRDEGVYEQYF
NA	17	TRBD2	TRBV11-3	TRBJ2-6	TGTGCCAGCAGCCCCGGGACTAGCGGCTCTGGGGCCAACGTCCTGACTTTC	CASSPGTSGSGANVLTF
NA	15	NA	TRBV18	TRBJ1-5	TGTGCCACACGTCCCGATACGGGACTCGGGCAGCCCCAGCATTTT	CATRPDTGLGQPQHF
NA	13	NA	TRBV11-2	TRBJ1-3	TGTGCCAGCAGCTCCAGGACAGGAAACACCATATATTTT	CASSSRTGNTIYF
NA	17	TRBD1	TRBV7-9	TRBJ2-1	TGTGCCAGCAGCTCAAGGACAGGCACTAGCTCCTACAATGAGCAGTTCTTC	CASSSRTGTSSYNEQFF
once	12	NA	TRBV18	TRBJ2-3	TGTGCCAGCTCGTTCTTCACAGATACGCAGTATTTT	CASSFFTDTQYF